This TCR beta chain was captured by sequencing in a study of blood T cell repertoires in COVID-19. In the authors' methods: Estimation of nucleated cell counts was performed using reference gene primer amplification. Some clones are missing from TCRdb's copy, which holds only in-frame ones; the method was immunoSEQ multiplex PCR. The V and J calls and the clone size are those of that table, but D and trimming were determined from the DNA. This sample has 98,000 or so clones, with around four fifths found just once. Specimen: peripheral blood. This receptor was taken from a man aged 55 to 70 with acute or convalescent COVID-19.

CDR3 residues: CASSPTGGGYEQYF. CDR3 in DNA: TGTGCCAGTAGTCCCACAGGGGGCGGGTACGAGCAGTACTTC. V gene TRBV19 combines with J gene TRBJ2-7, with TRBD1 matching 9 bases. This CDR3 spans 14 amino acids. With 5 bases clipped from V and 4 bases from J, the junction kept 6 bases outside the gene matches. The V gene's germline CDR1 is LNHDA and CDR2 SQIVND (reference sequence). Using reference TRBV19 and TRBJ2-7 for the parts outside the CDR3, the full variable domain is DGGITQSPKYLFRKEGQNVTLSCEQNLNHDAMYWYRQDPGQGLRLIYYSQIVNDFQKGDIAEGYSVSREKKESFPLTVTSAQKNPTAFYLCASSPTGGGYEQYFGPGTRLTVT.